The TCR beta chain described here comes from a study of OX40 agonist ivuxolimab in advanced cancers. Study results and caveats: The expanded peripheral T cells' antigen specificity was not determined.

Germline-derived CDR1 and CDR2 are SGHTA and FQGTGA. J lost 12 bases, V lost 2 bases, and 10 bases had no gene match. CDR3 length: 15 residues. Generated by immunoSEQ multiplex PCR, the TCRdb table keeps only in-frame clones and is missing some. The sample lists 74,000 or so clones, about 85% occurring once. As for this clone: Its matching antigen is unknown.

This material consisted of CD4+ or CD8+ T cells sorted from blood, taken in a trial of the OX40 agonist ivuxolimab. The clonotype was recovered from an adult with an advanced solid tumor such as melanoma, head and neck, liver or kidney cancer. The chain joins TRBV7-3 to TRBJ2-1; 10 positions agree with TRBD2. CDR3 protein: CASSLGSLAGEGQFF. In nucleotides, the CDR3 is TGTGCCAGCAGCTTAGGAAGTCTAGCGGGAGAGGGGCAGTTCTTC.